One and the same sample provided the 6 T cell receptor beta chains below, sequenced in a study of OX40 agonist ivuxolimab in advanced cancers. Clones were read by immunoSEQ multiplex PCR, and TCRdb kept only the in-frame ones, dropping some. The sample gives fewer than 45,000 clones, around nine tenths of which show up once; roughly a third is in the top ten. The sequenced sample was CD4+ or CD8+ T cells sorted from blood, obtained in a trial of the OX40 agonist ivuxolimab. These receptors all stem from an adult with an advanced solid tumor such as melanoma, head and neck, liver or kidney cancer.

The chain carries TRBV19 and TRBJ2-2; a possible D gene is TRBD2 (6 bases). The germline V gene encodes CDR1 LNHDA and CDR2 SQIVND (reference sequence). Trimming removed 8 bases from V and 6 bases from J, with 10 bases in between. This CDR3 region has 12 residues. The CDR3 coding sequence is TGTGCCAGTCTCGGAGGGTCCGGGGAGCTGTTTTTT. This encodes CASLGGSGELFF.

This chain joins TRBV6-1 and TRBJ2-1; 8 bases map to TRBD2. Per germline, CDR1 MNHNS and CDR2 SASEGT. The V gene end was trimmed by 1 base and the J gene end by 6 bases; junction bases not matched to a gene: 11. The CDR3 is 17 residues long. The CDR3 coding sequence is TGTGCCAGCAGTGAAGACGGAGGACTAGCACCTCCCAATGAGCAGTTCTTC. Encoded protein: CASSEDGGLAPPNEQFF.

This clone occurred a few times. The V call is TRBV18, the J call TRBJ1-6; no definite D call. V was cut by 0 bases and J by 15 bases, with 21 bases left in between. This CDR3 spans 16 amino acids. Per germline, CDR1 KGHSH and CDR2 LQKENI. This CDR3 is CASSPPPTSENSGLHF. The CDR3 coding sequence is TGTGCCAGCTCACCACCGCCCACCTCTGAGAATTCGGGCCTCCACTTT.

This chain joins TRBV2 and TRBJ2-5; tentative D call: TRBD1 (6 bases). Looked up from germline, CDR1 is SNHLY and CDR2 is FYNNEI. This CDR3 comprises 13 residues. V was shortened by 7 bases and J by 4 bases, with 13 bases between the two germline ends. The CDR3 DNA follows: TGTGCCAGCACAGGGGTTCGGGCAGAGACCCAGTACTTC. This translates into CASTGVRAETQYF.

The J gene is TRBJ1-1, the V gene TRBV19; TRBD1 aligns across 9 bases. CDR3 length equals 14 residues. Trimming at V came to 4 bases and at J to 5 bases, leaving 5 bases not matched to a gene. From germline, CDR1 is LNHDA and CDR2 SQIVND (reference sequence). The CDR3 loop is CASSTQGARTEAFF. CDR3 in DNA: TGTGCCAGTAGTACACAGGGGGCGAGAACTGAAGCTTTCTTT.

The chain carries TRBV5-4 and TRBJ1-3, with 9 bases aligning to TRBD1. Losses at the gene ends were 4 bases for V and 3 bases for J; bases not matched to a gene: 5. The germline V gene has CDR1 SGHNT and CDR2 YYREEE (reference sequence). The CDR3 runs 15 residues. The chain's CDR3 is CASSQGQGVGNTIYF. In DNA form, the CDR3 reads TGTGCCAGCAGCCAGGGACAGGGCGTTGGAAACACCATATATTTT.